These T cell receptor beta chains were read from a single sample in a study of T cells in localized non-small cell lung cancer. Clones were read by immunoSEQ multiplex PCR, and TCRdb kept only the in-frame ones, dropping some. The table includes some 37,000 clones, approximately 88% detected once. Sequencing was performed on peripheral blood, taken before any cancer treatment. Receptor source: a woman aged 40-69 years with stage I lung adenocarcinoma. Both conserved end residues are part of each CDR3. D genes are given only for firm matches. Size values are once, few and many counts, or a class for expanded clones, and some rows have none.

CDR3 protein: CAWDGTASSYNSPLHF
CDR3 DNA: TGTGCCTGGGATGGGACGGCGAGCTCCTATAATTCACCCCTCCACTTT
V gene: TRBV30
J gene: TRBJ1-6
clone size: once
D gene: NA

CDR3 protein: CASSFGPGKGTEAFF
CDR3 DNA: TGTGCCAGCTCGTTCGGCCCGGGTAAGGGGACTGAAGCTTTCTTT
V gene: TRBV18
J gene: TRBJ1-1
clone size: NA
D gene: NA

CDR3 protein: CAISEPWGGGLTDTQYF
CDR3 DNA: TGTGCCATCAGTGAGCCTTGGGGGGGAGGACTCACAGATACGCAGTATTTT
V gene: TRBV10-3
J gene: TRBJ2-3
clone size: NA
D gene: TRBD2

CDR3 protein: CASSGRTSGTYEQYF
CDR3 DNA: TGTGCCAGCAGCGGTCGGACTAGCGGGACCTACGAGCAGTACTTC
V gene: TRBV21-1
J gene: TRBJ2-7
clone size: NA
D gene: NA

CDR3 protein: CASTGAYEQYF
CDR3 DNA: TGTGCCAGCACTGGAGCCTACGAGCAGTACTTC
V gene: TRBV6-1
J gene: TRBJ2-7
clone size: once
D gene: NA

CDR3 protein: CASSPQIPRGGNSPLHF
CDR3 DNA: TGTGCCAGCTCACCACAAATCCCTCGTGGGGGGAATTCACCCCTCCACTTT
V gene: TRBV18
J gene: TRBJ1-6
clone size: NA
D gene: NA

CDR3 protein: CASSPWGVKDTQYF
CDR3 DNA: TGTGCCAGCAGTCCCTGGGGGGTTAAAGATACGCAGTATTTT
V gene: TRBV27
J gene: TRBJ2-3
clone size: NA
D gene: NA

CDR3 protein: CASSLERAMYQETQYF
CDR3 DNA: TGTGCCAGCAGCTTAGAGCGGGCCATGTACCAAGAGACCCAGTACTTC
V gene: TRBV7-8
J gene: TRBJ2-5
clone size: NA
D gene: NA

CDR3 protein: CASSQDRGDTEAFF
CDR3 DNA: TGCGCCAGCAGCCAAGATAGAGGGGACACTGAAGCTTTCTTT
V gene: TRBV4-1
J gene: TRBJ1-1
clone size: few
D gene: NA

CDR3 protein: CASSLLQGANYGYTF
CDR3 DNA: TGTGCCAGCAGCTTGTTACAGGGGGCTAACTATGGCTACACCTTC
V gene: TRBV7-2
J gene: TRBJ1-2
clone size: NA
D gene: TRBD1

CDR3 protein: CASSRTTGTQYF
CDR3 DNA: TGTGCCAGCAGCCGCACGACAGGTACGCAGTATTTT
V gene: TRBV27
J gene: TRBJ2-3
clone size: once
D gene: NA

CDR3 protein: CASSADLLTGSYEQYF
CDR3 DNA: TGTGCCAGCAGCGCCGACCTACTCACGGGATCCTACGAGCAGTACTTC
V gene: TRBV9
J gene: TRBJ2-7
clone size: once
D gene: NA

CDR3 protein: CASSSSGSDTQYF
CDR3 DNA: TGTGCCAGTAGTAGCTCAGGGTCAGATACGCAGTATTTT
V gene: TRBV19
J gene: TRBJ2-3
clone size: once
D gene: NA

CDR3 protein: CASRTPGTSDHEQYF
CDR3 DNA: TGTGCCAGCAGGACTCCCGGGACTAGCGACCACGAGCAGTACTTC
V gene: TRBV7-9
J gene: TRBJ2-7
clone size: NA
D gene: TRBD2

CDR3 protein: CASSPPEGAAGNGYTF
CDR3 DNA: TGTGCCAGCTCACCACCGGAGGGGGCCGCGGGGAATGGCTACACCTTC
V gene: TRBV18
J gene: TRBJ1-2
clone size: NA
D gene: TRBD1

CDR3 protein: CASSVDSMAGELFF
CDR3 DNA: TGTGCCAGCAGCGTAGACTCAATGGCCGGGGAGCTGTTTTTT
V gene: TRBV9
J gene: TRBJ2-2
clone size: NA
D gene: NA

CDR3 protein: CASSRDARPYNEQFF
CDR3 DNA: TGTGCCAGCAGCCGGGACGCTCGACCCTACAATGAGCAGTTCTTC
V gene: TRBV11-1
J gene: TRBJ2-1
clone size: once
D gene: NA

CDR3 protein: CASSPGWETSGSYEQYF
CDR3 DNA: TGTGCCAGCAGCCCGGGGTGGGAGACTAGCGGCTCCTACGAGCAGTACTTC
V gene: TRBV5-4
J gene: TRBJ2-7
clone size: NA
D gene: TRBD2

CDR3 protein: CASSKASPLSPGLAGESSLSEQFF
CDR3 DNA: TGTGCCAGCAGCAAAGCGAGCCCACTATCACCGGGACTAGCGGGAGAGTCGAGTCTTTCTGAGCAGTTCTTC
V gene: TRBV21-1
J gene: TRBJ2-1
clone size: NA
D gene: NA

CDR3 protein: CASSAQGLGEQYF
CDR3 DNA: TGTGCCAGCAGTGCCCAGGGATTGGGGGAGCAGTACTTC
V gene: TRBV2
J gene: TRBJ2-7
clone size: NA
D gene: NA

CDR3 protein: CASSYGGGGYTEAFF
CDR3 DNA: TGTGCCAGCAGTTACGGCGGGGGGGGTTACACTGAAGCTTTCTTT
V gene: TRBV28
J gene: TRBJ1-1
clone size: NA
D gene: NA

CDR3 protein: CASRSSSHEQYF
CDR3 DNA: TGCGCCAGCAGAAGCAGTTCCCACGAGCAGTACTTC
V gene: TRBV5-1
J gene: TRBJ2-7
clone size: NA
D gene: NA

CDR3 protein: CASSLGPTLAYEQYF
CDR3 DNA: TGCGCCAGCAGCTTGGGACCAACCTTGGCCTACGAGCAGTACTTC
V gene: TRBV5-1
J gene: TRBJ2-7
clone size: NA
D gene: NA

CDR3 protein: CASSLRADTQYF
CDR3 DNA: TGTGCCAGCAGCTTACGTGCCGATACGCAGTATTTT
V gene: TRBV7-9
J gene: TRBJ2-3
clone size: NA
D gene: NA

CDR3 protein: CASSVGVTSGSDEQYF
CDR3 DNA: TGTGCCAGCAGCGTAGGAGTGACTAGCGGGAGCGACGAGCAGTACTTC
V gene: TRBV9
J gene: TRBJ2-7
clone size: NA
D gene: TRBD2

CDR3 protein: CASSFGGGGSDTQYF
CDR3 DNA: TGTGCCAGCAGTTTCGGAGGGGGAGGCTCAGATACGCAGTATTTT
V gene: TRBV7-2
J gene: TRBJ2-3
clone size: NA
D gene: NA

CDR3 protein: CASSLEGPFSGNTIYF
CDR3 DNA: TGTGCCAGCAGTTTAGAGGGGCCGTTCTCTGGAAACACCATATATTTT
V gene: TRBV27
J gene: TRBJ1-3
clone size: NA
D gene: NA

CDR3 protein: CASSRGIQETQYF
CDR3 DNA: TGTGCCAGCAGTCGAGGGATCCAAGAGACCCAGTACTTC
V gene: TRBV28
J gene: TRBJ2-5
clone size: NA
D gene: NA

CDR3 protein: CATTRRGANTGELFF
CDR3 DNA: TGCGCCACCACTCGCCGGGGGGCGAACACCGGGGAGCTGTTTTTT
V gene: TRBV5-1
J gene: TRBJ2-2
clone size: NA
D gene: TRBD2

CDR3 protein: CASSLSGHGNEQFF
CDR3 DNA: TGTGCCAGCAGTCTTAGCGGGCACGGGAATGAGCAGTTCTTC
V gene: TRBV27
J gene: TRBJ2-1
clone size: NA
D gene: TRBD2

CDR3 protein: CASGLVLGLGKGNEQFF
CDR3 DNA: TGTGCTAGTGGTTTGGTACTTGGCCTAGGAAAAGGCAATGAGCAGTTCTTC
V gene: TRBV12-5
J gene: TRBJ2-1
clone size: NA
D gene: NA